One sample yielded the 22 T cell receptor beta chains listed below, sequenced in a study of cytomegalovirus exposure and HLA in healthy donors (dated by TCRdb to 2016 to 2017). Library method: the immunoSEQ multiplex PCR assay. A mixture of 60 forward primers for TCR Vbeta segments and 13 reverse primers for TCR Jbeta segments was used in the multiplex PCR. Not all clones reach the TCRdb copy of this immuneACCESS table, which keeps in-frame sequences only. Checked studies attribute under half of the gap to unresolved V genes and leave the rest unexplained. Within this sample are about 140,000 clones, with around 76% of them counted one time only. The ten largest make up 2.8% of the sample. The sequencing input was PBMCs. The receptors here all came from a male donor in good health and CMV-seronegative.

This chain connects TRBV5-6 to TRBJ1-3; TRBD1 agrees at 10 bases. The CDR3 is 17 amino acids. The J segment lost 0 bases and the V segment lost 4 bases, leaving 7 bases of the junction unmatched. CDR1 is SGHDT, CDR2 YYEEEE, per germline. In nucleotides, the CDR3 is TGTGCCAGCAGCCCAAAGGGACAGGGGATCTCTGGAAACACCATATATTTT. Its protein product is CASSPKGQGISGNTIYF. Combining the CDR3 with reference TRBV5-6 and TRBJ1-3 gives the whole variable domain DAGVTQSPTHLIKTRGQQVTLRCSPKSGHDTVSWYQQALGQGPQFIFQYYEEEERQRGNFPDRFSGHQFPNYSSELNVNALLLGDSALYLCASSPKGQGISGNTIYFGEGSWLTVV.

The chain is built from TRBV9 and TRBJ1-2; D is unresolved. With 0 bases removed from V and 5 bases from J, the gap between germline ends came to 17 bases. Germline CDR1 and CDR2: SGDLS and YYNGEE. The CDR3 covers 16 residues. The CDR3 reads CASSVEGPGQTYGYTF. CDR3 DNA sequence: TGTGCCAGCAGCGTAGAAGGCCCAGGCCAAACATATGGCTACACCTTC.

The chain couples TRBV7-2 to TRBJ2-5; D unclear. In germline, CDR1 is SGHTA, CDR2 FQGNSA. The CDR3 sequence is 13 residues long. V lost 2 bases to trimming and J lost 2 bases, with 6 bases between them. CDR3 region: CASSLLLQETQYF. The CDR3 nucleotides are TGTGCCAGCAGCTTACTGCTACAAGAGACCCAGTACTTC.

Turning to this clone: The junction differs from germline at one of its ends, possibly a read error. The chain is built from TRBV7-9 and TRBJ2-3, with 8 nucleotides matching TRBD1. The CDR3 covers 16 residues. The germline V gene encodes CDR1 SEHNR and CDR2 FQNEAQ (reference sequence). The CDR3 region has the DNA TGTGCCCGCAGCTTTCCGGACAGGGTAGACCCAGATACGCAGTATTTT. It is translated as CARSFPDRVDPDTQYF.

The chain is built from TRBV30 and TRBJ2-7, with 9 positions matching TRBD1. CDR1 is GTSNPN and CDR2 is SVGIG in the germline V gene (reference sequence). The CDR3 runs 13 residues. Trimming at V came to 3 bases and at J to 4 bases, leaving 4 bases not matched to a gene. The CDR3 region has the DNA TGTGCCTGGAGCGGACAGGGGAGGTACGAGCAGTACTTC. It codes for CAWSGQGRYEQYF. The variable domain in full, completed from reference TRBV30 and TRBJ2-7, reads SQTIHQWPATLVQPVGSPLSLECTVEGTSNPNLYWYRQAAGRGLQLLFYSVGIGQISSEVPQNLSASRPQDRQFILSSKKLLLSDSGFYLCAWSGQGRYEQYFGPGTRLTVT.

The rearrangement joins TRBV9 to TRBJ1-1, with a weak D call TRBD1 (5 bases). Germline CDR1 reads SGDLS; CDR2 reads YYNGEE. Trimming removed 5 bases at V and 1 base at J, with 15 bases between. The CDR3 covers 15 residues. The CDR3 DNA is TGTGCCAGCAGTGTTCCTCAGGGTGAGAACACTGAAGCTTTCTTT. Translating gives CASSVPQGENTEAFF.

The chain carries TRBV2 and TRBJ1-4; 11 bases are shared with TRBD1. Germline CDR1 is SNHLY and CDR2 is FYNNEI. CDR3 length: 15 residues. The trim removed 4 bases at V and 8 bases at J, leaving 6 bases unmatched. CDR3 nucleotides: TGTGCCAGCAGTGGTCTGGGACAGGGGGAGGAAAAACTGTTTTTT. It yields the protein CASSGLGQGEEKLFF. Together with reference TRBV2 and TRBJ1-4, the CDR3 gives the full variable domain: EPEVTQTPSHQVTQMGQEVILRCVPISNHLYFYWYRQILGQKVEFLVSFYNNEISEKSEIFDDQFSVERPDGSNFTLKIRSTKLEDSAMYFCASSGLGQGEEKLFFGSGTQLSVL.

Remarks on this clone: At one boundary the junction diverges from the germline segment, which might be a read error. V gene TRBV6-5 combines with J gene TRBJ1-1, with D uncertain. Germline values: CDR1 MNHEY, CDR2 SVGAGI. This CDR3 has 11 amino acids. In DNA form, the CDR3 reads TGTGCCAGCAGCCCTGGGGAGGACCCGATCTTT. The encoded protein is CASSPGEDPIF.

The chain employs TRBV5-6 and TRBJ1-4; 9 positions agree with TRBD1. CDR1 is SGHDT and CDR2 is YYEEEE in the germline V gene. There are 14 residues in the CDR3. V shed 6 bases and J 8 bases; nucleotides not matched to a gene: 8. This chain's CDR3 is CASTLGQGYEKLFF. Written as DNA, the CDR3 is TGTGCCAGCACCCTCGGACAGGGGTACGAAAAACTGTTTTTT.

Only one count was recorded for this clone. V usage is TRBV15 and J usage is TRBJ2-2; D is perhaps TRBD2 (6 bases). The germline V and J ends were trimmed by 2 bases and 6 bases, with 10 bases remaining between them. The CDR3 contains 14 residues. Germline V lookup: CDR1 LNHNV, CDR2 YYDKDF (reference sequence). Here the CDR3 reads CATSRTRDSGELFF. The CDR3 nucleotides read TGTGCCACCAGCAGAACCCGGGACTCCGGGGAGCTGTTTTTT.

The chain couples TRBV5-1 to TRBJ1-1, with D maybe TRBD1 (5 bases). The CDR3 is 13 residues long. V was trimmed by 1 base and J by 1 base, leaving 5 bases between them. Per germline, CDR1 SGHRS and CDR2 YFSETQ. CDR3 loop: CASSLTGNTEAFF. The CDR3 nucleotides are TGCGCCAGCAGCTTGACAGGGAACACTGAAGCTTTCTTT.

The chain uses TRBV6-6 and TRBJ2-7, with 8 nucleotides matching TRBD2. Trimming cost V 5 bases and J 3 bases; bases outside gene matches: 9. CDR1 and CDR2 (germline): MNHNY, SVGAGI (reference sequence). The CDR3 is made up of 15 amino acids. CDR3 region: CASSVGLAGFYEQYF. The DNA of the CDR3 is TGTGCCAGCAGTGTAGGGTTAGCGGGGTTCTACGAGCAGTACTTC.

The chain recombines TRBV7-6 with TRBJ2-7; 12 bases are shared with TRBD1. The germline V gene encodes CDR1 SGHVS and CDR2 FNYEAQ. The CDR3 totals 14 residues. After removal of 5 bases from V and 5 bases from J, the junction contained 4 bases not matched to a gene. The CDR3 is CASSTGTGGDEQYF. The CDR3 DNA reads TGTGCCAGCAGCACCGGGACAGGGGGCGACGAGCAGTACTTC.

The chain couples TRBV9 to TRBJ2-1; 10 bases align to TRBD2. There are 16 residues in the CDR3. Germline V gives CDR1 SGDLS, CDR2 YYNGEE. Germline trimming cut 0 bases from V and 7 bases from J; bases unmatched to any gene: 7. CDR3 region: CASSVVASGSNNEQFF. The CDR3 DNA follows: TGTGCCAGCAGCGTAGTAGCTAGCGGGAGCAATAATGAGCAGTTCTTC.

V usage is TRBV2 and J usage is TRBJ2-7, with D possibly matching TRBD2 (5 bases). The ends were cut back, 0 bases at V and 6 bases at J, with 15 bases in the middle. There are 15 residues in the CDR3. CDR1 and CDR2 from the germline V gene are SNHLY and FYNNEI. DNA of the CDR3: TGTGCCAGCAGTGAAGCACGAGGGAAGTCGGCCGAGCAGTACTTC. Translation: CASSEARGKSAEQYF.

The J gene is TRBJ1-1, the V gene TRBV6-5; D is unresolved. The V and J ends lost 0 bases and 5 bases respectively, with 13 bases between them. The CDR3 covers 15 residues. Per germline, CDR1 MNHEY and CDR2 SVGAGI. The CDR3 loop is CASSYSSGIETEAFF. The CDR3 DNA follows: TGTGCCAGCAGTTACTCCTCGGGAATTGAAACTGAAGCTTTCTTT.

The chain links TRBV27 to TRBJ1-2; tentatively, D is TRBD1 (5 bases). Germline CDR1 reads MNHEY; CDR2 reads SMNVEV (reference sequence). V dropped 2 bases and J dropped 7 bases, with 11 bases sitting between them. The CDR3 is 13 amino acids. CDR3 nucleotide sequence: TGTGCCAGCAGTTTAGCAGGGTCGACTGGCTACACCTTC. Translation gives CASSLAGSTGYTF.

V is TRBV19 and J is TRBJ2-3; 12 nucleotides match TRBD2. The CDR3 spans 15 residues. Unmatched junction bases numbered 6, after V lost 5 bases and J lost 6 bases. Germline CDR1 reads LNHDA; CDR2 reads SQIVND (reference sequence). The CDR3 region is CASSVGLAGPDTQYF. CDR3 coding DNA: TGTGCCAGTAGTGTCGGACTAGCGGGGCCTGATACGCAGTATTTT.

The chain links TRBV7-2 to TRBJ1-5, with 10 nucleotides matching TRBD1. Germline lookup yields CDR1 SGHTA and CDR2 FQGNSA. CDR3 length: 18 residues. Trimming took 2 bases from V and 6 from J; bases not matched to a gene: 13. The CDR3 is CASSLNFMGDRGSQPQHF. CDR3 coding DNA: TGTGCCAGCAGCTTAAATTTCATGGGGGACAGGGGTTCTCAGCCCCAGCATTTT.

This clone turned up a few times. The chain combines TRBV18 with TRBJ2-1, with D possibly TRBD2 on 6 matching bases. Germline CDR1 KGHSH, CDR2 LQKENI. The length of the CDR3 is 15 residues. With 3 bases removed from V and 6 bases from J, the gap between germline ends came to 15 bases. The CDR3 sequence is CASSPSAGGVNEQFF. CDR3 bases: TGTGCCAGCTCACCCAGCGCAGGAGGGGTCAATGAGCAGTTCTTC. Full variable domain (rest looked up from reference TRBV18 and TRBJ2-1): NAGVMQNPRHLVRRRGQEARLRCSPMKGHSHVYWYRQLPEEGLKFMVYLQKENIIDESGMPKERFSAEFPKEGPSILRIQQVVRGDSAAYFCASSPSAGGVNEQFFGPGTRLTVL.

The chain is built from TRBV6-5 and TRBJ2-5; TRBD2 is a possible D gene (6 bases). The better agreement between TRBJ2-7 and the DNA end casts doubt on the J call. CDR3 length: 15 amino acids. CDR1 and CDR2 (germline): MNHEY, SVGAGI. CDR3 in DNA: TGTGCCAGCAGTCCCCTTGCCGGGAGTTTCTACGAGCAGTACTTC. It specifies CASSPLAGSFYEQYF.

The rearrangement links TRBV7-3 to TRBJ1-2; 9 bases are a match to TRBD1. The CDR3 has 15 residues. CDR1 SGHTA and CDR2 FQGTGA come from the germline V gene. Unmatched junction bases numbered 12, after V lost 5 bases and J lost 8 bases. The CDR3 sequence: CASSPGGGQGRGYTF. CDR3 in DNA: TGTGCCAGCAGCCCGGGGGGGGGACAGGGTCGGGGCTACACCTTC.